This note documents a single TCR beta chain sequence. Its antigen is not known. How the authors handled the data: Junction-only immunoSEQ sequences carried no quality scores, so filtering differed. Using immunoSEQ multiplex PCR, the repertoire was profiled, and TCRdb retains in-frame clones only, with some absent. The V and J calls and clone size are taken from that table; D and trimming were inferred from the DNA. The data show 950,000 to 1,300,000 clones, around 75% seen once. Germline CDR1 is ENHRY and CDR2 is SYGVKD. After removal of 0 bases from V and 3 bases from J, the junction contained 6 bases not matched to a gene. The CDR3 sequence is 16 residues long. The data were taken from a study of shared clonotypes between healthy human individuals. Study overall: CD4 naive and CD4 memory each took three plates per donor, while CD8 naive took two and CD8 memory one.

General observations from the study: Blood was the sole source, and tissue repertoires probably differ.

Subsets obtained from CD4+ cells comprised CD45RA+ naive and CD45RA-negative memory cells. The clonotype comes from a man aged 18 to 29 in good health. The chain uses TRBV10-3 and TRBJ2-7; 9 nucleotides align to TRBD2. The sequenced material came from memory CD4+ T cells sorted from blood. Subset specified: CD45RA-negative fraction. Written as DNA, the CDR3 is TGTGCCATCAGTGAGTCAGGAGGGACTAGCAGCTACGAGCAGTACTTC. Translating gives CAISESGGTSSYEQYF.